Shown below are 21 T cell receptor beta chains from a single sample sequenced in a study of blood T cell repertoires in COVID-19. Generated by immunoSEQ multiplex PCR, the TCRdb table keeps only in-frame clones and is missing some. The table shows over 50,000 clones, with 90% occurring only once. The specimen sequenced was peripheral blood. These receptors were collected from a human donor with active COVID-19. The donor label of this sample is uncertain.

This chain uses TRBV27 with TRBJ2-5; D ambiguous. The CDR3 length is 14 residues. Germline CDR1 is MNHEY and CDR2 is SMNVEV (reference sequence). The V end was cut by 3 bases, the J end by 3 bases, with 11 bases between. The CDR3 sequence: CASSFRSEKETQYF. As DNA, the CDR3 is TGTGCCAGCAGTTTTCGGAGTGAAAAAGAGACCCAGTACTTC.

This clone was detected only once. The chain's CDR3 is CASSYSIGGQGTDTQYF. CDR3 DNA: TGTGCCAGCAGTTACAGTATCGGGGGGCAGGGCACAGATACGCAGTATTTT. The rearrangement joins TRBV6-2 or TRBV6-3 to TRBJ2-3; D is possibly TRBD2 (7 bases). Germline CDR1 MNHEY, CDR2 SVGEGT. Trimming cost V 2 bases and J 1 base, with 16 bases left between them. The CDR3 is made up of 17 amino acids.

The V call is TRBV18, the J call TRBJ1-5; 7 nucleotides agree with TRBD1. The CDR3 totals 13 residues. Germline CDR1 KGHSH, CDR2 LQKENI. The V gene end was trimmed by 3 bases and the J gene end by 9 bases; junction bases not matched to a gene: 5. CDR3 loop: CASSPSPGGPQHF. The CDR3 bases are TGTGCCAGCTCACCCTCCCCAGGGGGGCCCCAGCATTTT.

The chain recombines TRBV27 with TRBJ1-3; 7 nucleotides line up with TRBD1. V shed 7 bases, J shed 4 bases, and the junction held 4 bases outside the gene matches. CDR3 length: 13 amino acids. Germline V gives CDR1 MNHEY, CDR2 SMNVEV (reference sequence). CDR3 DNA: TGTGCCAGCACCACGACAGGGGGAAACACCATATATTTT. Residues: CASTTTGGNTIYF.

The chain has TRBV30 and TRBJ2-7, with a weak D call TRBD1 (6 bases). Trimming pared 7 bases from V and 2 bases from J, leaving 9 bases between. Germline CDR1 reads GTSNPN; CDR2 reads SVGIG (reference sequence). The CDR3 spans 11 residues. This CDR3 is CAFGQTYEQYF. For the CDR3, the DNA is TGTGCCTTCGGACAGACCTACGAGCAGTACTTC.

The V call is TRBV3-1 (or the pseudogene TRBV3-2), the J call TRBJ2-1; 8 bases align to TRBD2. This CDR3 has 15 amino acids. The junction had 6 bases not matched to a gene; V was cut back by 5 bases and J by 3 bases. The germline gives CDR1 LGHDT, CDR2 YNNKEL (reference sequence). The CDR3 loop reads CASSSGTRIYNEQFF. The CDR3 region has the DNA TGTGCCAGCAGCTCCGGGACTAGAATCTACAATGAGCAGTTCTTC.

V gene TRBV5-1 combines with J gene TRBJ1-2; 9 nucleotides match TRBD1. This CDR3 is built from 16 residues. The trim removed 2 bases at V and 2 bases at J, leaving 7 bases unmatched. Germline lookup yields CDR1 SGHRS and CDR2 YFSETQ. The CDR3 protein is CASSFNPGQGNYGYTF. The DNA for the CDR3 is TGCGCCAGCAGCTTCAACCCCGGACAGGGGAACTATGGCTACACCTTC.

V gene TRBV6-5 combines with J gene TRBJ2-1; a possible D gene is TRBD2 (6 bases). V lost 4 bases, J lost 10 bases, and 20 bases lay in between. The CDR3 is 15 amino acids. Germline CDR1 is MNHEY and CDR2 is SVGAGI. The CDR3 is CASSSLAAAAGEQFF. CDR3 coding DNA: TGTGCCAGCAGTTCATTAGCGGCGGCGGCGGGAGAGCAGTTCTTC.

The chain carries TRBV4-1 and TRBJ1-2; a possible D gene is TRBD1 (5 bases). This CDR3 is 17 amino acids long. Looked up from germline, CDR1 is MGHRA and CDR2 is YSYEKL. With 0 bases removed from V and 6 bases from J, the gap between germline ends came to 20 bases. CDR3 region: CASSQEGWGPGGDGYTF. The CDR3 DNA follows: TGCGCCAGCAGCCAAGAAGGATGGGGCCCGGGAGGAGATGGCTACACCTTC.

V and J are TRBV7-2 and TRBJ2-1, with TRBD2 matching over 16 bases. The CDR3 runs 16 residues. V dropped 5 bases and J dropped 8; count of bases not matched to a gene: 6. The germline V gene encodes CDR1 SGHTA and CDR2 FQGNSA. This CDR3 reads CASSPGTSGRVDEQFF. Here the CDR3 DNA reads TGTGCCAGCAGCCCCGGGACTAGCGGGAGGGTTGATGAGCAGTTCTTC.

The chain carries TRBV6-4 and TRBJ2-3, with 8 bases identical to TRBD1. This CDR3 spans 13 amino acids. The V gene's germline CDR1 is MRHNA and CDR2 SNTAGT. The V gene end was trimmed by 6 bases and the J gene end by 4 bases; junction bases not matched to a gene: 3. This CDR3 is CASSPQGADTQYF. CDR3 bases: TGTGCCAGCAGCCCACAGGGGGCAGATACGCAGTATTTT.

The gene calls are TRBV5-6 and TRBJ2-5; a possible D gene is TRBD1 (6 bases). Germline V gives CDR1 SGHDT, CDR2 YYEEEE. This CDR3 is 15 amino acids long. The V end was cut by 4 bases, the J end by 4 bases, with 17 bases between. CDR3 amino acids: CASSRRTGWGETQYF. CDR3 sequence (DNA): TGTGCCAGCAGCCGCCGAACAGGGTGGGGAGAGACCCAGTACTTC.

The chain combines TRBV10-3 with TRBJ2-5; 11 bases map to TRBD2. The CDR3 extends over 15 amino acids. CDR1 and CDR2 (germline): ENHRY, SYGVKD. V lost 0 bases and J lost 3; bases outside the gene matches: 0. The CDR3 DNA is TGTGCCATCAGTGAGTCTAGCGGGAGGGAAGAGACCCAGTACTTC. Translating it yields CAISESSGREETQYF.

The rearrangement uses TRBV5-5 and TRBJ1-1; possible D gene TRBD1, 5 bases. The CDR3 covers 14 residues. Per the germline V gene, CDR1 is SGHKS and CDR2 is YYEKEE (reference sequence). V was pared by 1 base and J by 1 base, with 8 bases between. As DNA, the CDR3 is TGTGCCAGCAGCTTGAGGGGAGGGAACACTGAAGCTTTCTTT. As protein: CASSLRGGNTEAFF.

This clone was seen a single time. This chain connects TRBV18 to TRBJ1-4, with 7 bases matching TRBD1. The J segment lost 8 bases and the V segment lost 3 bases, leaving 6 bases of the junction unmatched. The germline gives CDR1 KGHSH, CDR2 LQKENI. There are 14 residues in the CDR3. CDR3 region: CASSPTTGFEKLFF. The DNA of the CDR3 is TGTGCCAGCTCACCTACGACAGGGTTCGAAAAACTGTTTTTT.

This chain connects TRBV7-2 to TRBJ2-5; D is unresolved. Looked up from germline, CDR1 is SGHTA and CDR2 is FQGNSA. The CDR3 covers 13 residues. V shed 7 bases and J shed 5 bases, with 14 bases lying between them. CDR3 nucleotide sequence: TGTGCCAGCAACCCCCGGTCGAGGGAGACCCAGTACTTC. This codes for CASNPRSRETQYF.

The chain has TRBV6-6 and TRBJ1-4; D uncertain. The CDR3 is 14 amino acids. Germline CDR1 reads MNHNY; CDR2 reads SVGAGI (reference sequence). Trimming removed 2 bases from V and 4 bases from J, with 8 bases in between. CDR3: CASSYMEGNEKLFF. DNA of the CDR3: TGTGCCAGCAGTTACATGGAGGGTAATGAAAAACTGTTTTTT.

The CDR3 region has the DNA TGTGCCAGCAGCTTAGCGGGGGGAAACACTGAAGCTTTCTTT. Protein: CASSLAGGNTEAFF. This chain connects TRBV7-9 to TRBJ1-1; tentative D call: TRBD1 (5 bases). The CDR3 spans 14 residues. V was shortened by 0 bases and J by 2 bases, with 7 bases between the two germline ends. The germline V gene encodes CDR1 SEHNR and CDR2 FQNEAQ (reference sequence).

The chain uses TRBV7-3 and TRBJ2-3, with 8 positions matching TRBD2. CDR3 length: 15 amino acids. The germline V gene has CDR1 SGHTA and CDR2 FQGTGA. Trimming removed 5 bases from V and 1 base from J; junction bases left unmatched: 5. The CDR3 bases are TGTGCCAGCAGCGCGCTGACTAGCGGCACAGATACGCAGTATTTT. Translated, it gives CASSALTSGTDTQYF.

V and J are TRBV5-1 and TRBJ2-7, with 10 nucleotides matching TRBD1. The CDR3 totals 15 residues. V gave up 4 bases and J gave up 0 bases; unmatched junction bases: 4. Germline V gene sequence: CDR1 SGHRS, CDR2 YFSETQ. This CDR3 reads CASSVGQGSSYEQYF. In DNA form, the CDR3 reads TGCGCCAGCAGCGTGGGACAGGGGTCCTCCTACGAGCAGTACTTC.

The chain recombines TRBV3-1 (or the pseudogene TRBV3-2) with TRBJ1-4, with D tentatively TRBD1 (5 bases). The V end was cut by 0 bases, the J end by 8 bases, with 16 bases between. Germline values: CDR1 LGHDT, CDR2 YNNKEL (reference sequence). This CDR3 is built from 16 residues. The CDR3 DNA reads as TGTGCCAGCAGCCAAGAGTGGGGCCTATTAGACGAAAAACTGTTTTTT. Translated: CASSQEWGLLDEKLFF.